Reported below is one T cell receptor (beta chain). The table came from immunoSEQ multiplex PCR; TCRdb's copy has only in-frame clones and leaves some out. The table has 200,000 to 250,000 clones, under 75% seen once. Germline V gene lookup returns CDR1 MDHEN and CDR2 SYDVKM. The CDR3 is 16 amino acids. V was clipped by 5 bases and J by 4 bases; unmatched bases: 8. The data were obtained in a study of cytotoxic CD8 clonotypes in ibrutinib-treated CLL. This specimen was PBMCs, taken after 24 months of ibrutinib treatment. This chain uses TRBV28 with TRBJ2-7; 13 nucleotides align to TRBD2. This clonotype originated in a human donor with chronic lymphocytic leukemia. The CDR3 DNA reads as TGTGCCAGCAGTCTCGATTGGACTAGCGGGAGTTACGAGCAGTACTTC. Protein sequence: CASSLDWTSGSYEQYF.